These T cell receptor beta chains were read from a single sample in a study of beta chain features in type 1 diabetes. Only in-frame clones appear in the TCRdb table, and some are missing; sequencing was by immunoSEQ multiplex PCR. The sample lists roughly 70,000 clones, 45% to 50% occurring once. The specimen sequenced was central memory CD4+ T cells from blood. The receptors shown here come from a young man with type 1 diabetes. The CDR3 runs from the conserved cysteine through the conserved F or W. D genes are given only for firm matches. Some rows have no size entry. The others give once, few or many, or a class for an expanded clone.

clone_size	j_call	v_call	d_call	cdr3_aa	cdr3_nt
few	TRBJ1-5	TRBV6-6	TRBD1	CASTPGGHQPQHF	TGTGCCAGCACCCCAGGGGGCCATCAGCCCCAGCATTTT
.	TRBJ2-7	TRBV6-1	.	CASSKNRDYEQYF	TGTGCCAGCAGTAAAAACAGGGACTACGAGCAGTACTTC
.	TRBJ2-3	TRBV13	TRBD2	CASSSLAGVGADTQYF	TGTGCCAGCAGCTCTCTAGCGGGAGTAGGCGCAGATACGCAGTATTTT
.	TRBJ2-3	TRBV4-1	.	CASSQSPRSTDTQYF	TGCGCCAGCAGCCAATCCCCGAGGAGCACAGATACGCAGTATTTT
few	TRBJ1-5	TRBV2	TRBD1	CASGQANQPQHF	TGTGCCAGTGGACAGGCAAATCAGCCCCAGCATTTT
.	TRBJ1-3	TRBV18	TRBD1	CASSPGQGAENTIYF	TGTGCCAGCTCACCGGGACAGGGGGCCGAAAACACCATATATTTT
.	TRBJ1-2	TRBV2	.	CASRQDYGYTF	TGTGCCAGCAGGCAGGACTATGGCTACACCTTC
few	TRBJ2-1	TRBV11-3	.	CASSLERYNEQFF	TGTGCCAGCAGCTTAGAGAGGTACAATGAGCAGTTCTTC
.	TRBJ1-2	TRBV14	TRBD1	CASSLQGYGYTF	TGTGCCAGCAGCCTACAGGGGTATGGCTACACCTTC
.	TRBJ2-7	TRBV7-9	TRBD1	CASSRGQGTYEQYF	TGTGCCAGCAGCCGGGGACAGGGGACCTACGAGCAGTACTTC
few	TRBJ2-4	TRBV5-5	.	CASSLGAGAVKNIQYF	TGTGCCAGCAGCTTGGGTGCAGGGGCAGTCAAAAACATTCAGTACTTC
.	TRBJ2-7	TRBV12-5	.	CASGLEQGYEQYF	TGTGCTAGTGGTTTGGAACAGGGTTACGAGCAGTACTTC
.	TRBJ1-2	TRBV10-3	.	CASHGGGGPYGYTF	TGTGCCAGCCACGGGGGGGGTGGCCCCTATGGCTACACCTTC
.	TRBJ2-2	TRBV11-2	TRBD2	CASSPLAAQGGELFF	TGTGCCAGCAGCCCTCTAGCGGCTCAGGGCGGGGAGCTGTTTTTT
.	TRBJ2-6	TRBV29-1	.	CSVTEGAGANVLTF	TGCAGCGTTACCGAGGGTGCTGGGGCCAACGTCCTGACTTTC
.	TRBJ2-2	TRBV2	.	CASRGRNTGELFF	TGTGCCAGCCGGGGGAGGAACACCGGGGAGCTGTTTTTT
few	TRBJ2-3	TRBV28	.	CASSPSRVSSTDTQYF	TGTGCCAGCAGTCCATCGCGCGTATCTAGCACAGATACGCAGTATTTT
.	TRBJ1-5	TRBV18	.	CASSPSGTNNQPQHF	TGTGCCAGCTCACCCTCCGGGACAAACAATCAGCCCCAGCATTTT
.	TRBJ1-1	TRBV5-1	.	CASSLYLRGGEAFF	TGCGCCAGCAGCCTCTACCTCCGGGGTGGGGAAGCTTTCTTT
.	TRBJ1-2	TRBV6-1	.	CASSEVSGYGYTF	TGTGCCAGCAGTGAAGTTTCGGGGTATGGCTACACCTTC
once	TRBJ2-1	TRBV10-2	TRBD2	CASKGLAGNEQFF	TGCGCCAGCAAGGGACTAGCTGGGAATGAGCAGTTCTTC
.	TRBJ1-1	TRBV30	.	CAWSGVRGRTEAFF	TGTGCCTGGAGTGGTGTAAGGGGCAGGACTGAAGCTTTCTTT
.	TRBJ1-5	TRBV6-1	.	CASGGGDAGNQPQHF	TGTGCCAGCGGGGGAGGGGATGCCGGCAATCAGCCCCAGCATTTT
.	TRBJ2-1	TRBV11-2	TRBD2	CASKTSGGTYNEQFF	TGTGCCAGCAAAACTAGCGGGGGGACCTACAATGAGCAGTTCTTC
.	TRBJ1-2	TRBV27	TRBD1	CASSLYQGAIGLTF	TGTGCCAGCAGTTTATATCAGGGGGCGATAGGACTCACCTTC
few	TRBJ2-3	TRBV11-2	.	CASSPWGGYTDTQYF	TGTGCCAGCAGCCCCTGGGGGGGCTACACAGATACGCAGTATTTT
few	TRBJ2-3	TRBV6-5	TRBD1	CASNNRGASDTQYF	TGTGCCAGCAATAACAGGGGTGCTTCAGATACGCAGTATTTT
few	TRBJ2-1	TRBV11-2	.	CASSPDYDREQFF	TGTGCCAGCAGCCCCGACTACGACCGGGAGCAGTTCTTC
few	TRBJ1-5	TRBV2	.	CASRGEANQPQHF	TGTGCCAGCAGGGGGGAGGCGAATCAGCCCCAGCATTTT
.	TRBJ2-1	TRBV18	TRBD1	CASSPDRGVGHEQFF	TGTGCCAGCTCACCGGACAGGGGGGTCGGCCATGAGCAGTTCTTC
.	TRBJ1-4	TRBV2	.	CASSDSVNREKLFF	TGTGCCAGCAGTGACTCCGTAAACCGGGAAAAACTGTTTTTT